This T cell receptor (beta chain) stems from a study of T cell repertoires in cytomegalovirus infection. Study as a whole: Shared public TCR beta signatures pointed to both CMV infection and a matching HLA type. Study results and caveats: The ex vivo response showed dominance by HLA-C-restricted CMV-specific TCR beta clonotypes. Summed frequency of shared TCR beta families picked out CMV carriers who also had the relevant HLA.

A single record per CDR3 protein comes from TCRdb applying MiXCR to the reads. This sample yields around 530,000 distinct CDR3 sequences, of which 16% are seen a single time; roughly a quarter belongs to the top ten. Worth noting for this clonotype: The antigen is unknown.

This CDR3 comprises 16 residues. Germline V gives CDR1 SNHLY, CDR2 FYNNEI. With V trimmed by 2 bases and J by 3 bases, 4 bases remained unmatched. This chain links TRBV2 with TRBJ2-1; 10 nucleotides match TRBD2. The receptor's source is a human donor in good health (CMV status not recorded). Some clones in this sample may be carry-over from other donors' samples. The sequencing sample was made of CD8+ T cells from PBMCs. CDR3 in amino acids: CASSESSGSLYNEQFF. The CDR3 coding sequence is TGTGCCAGCAGTGAATCTAGCGGGAGCCTCTACAATGAGCAGTTCTTC.